This T cell receptor beta chain emerged from a study of CD8+CD57+ T cells in acquired aplastic anemia listed by TCRdb under 2018. For context, the study as a whole: On average, sorted CD4+ and CD8+ cells yielded 3.2 ug of extracted DNA, with a range of about 0.18 to 30 ug. Mean read counts for healthy donor samples were 8.5 million to 10.8 million for CD4+ cells and around 11 million for CD8+ cells. Paper-wide results and their limitations: Roughly 30 CD8+ CDR3 sequences were shared between patients and controls but appeared highly expressed in patients and within their immunodominant clones. CD8+ Simpson's diversity did not differ significantly between patients and healthy controls (P=0.060).

For this clonotype: What this receptor recognizes is not known. Per-base qualities were not stored, and no clone one base away is much larger.

The study deep-sequenced TCR repertoires of sorted CD4+ and CD8+ blood T cells from severe aplastic anemia patients and healthy subjects. Ficoll-Paque density gradient centrifugation was used to isolate peripheral blood mononuclear cells. Before DNA extraction, CD4+ and CD8+ T cells were sorted with FACS or magnetic beads. Genomic DNA served as template for TCR beta VDJ combination and CDR3 sequence profiling. An Illumina HiSeq 2000 was the platform used for TCR repertoire sequencing. As for the original processing: TRBV/TRBJ rearrangement plots, CDR3 size and DJ length profiles, and Simpson's diversity index were used to assess repertoires. Whichever DNA sequence was most abundant in the deep sequencing data was defined as the immunodominant clone. CDR3 amino acid sequences were checked for sharing across subjects and were also compared against the VDJdb database and published repertoires. TCRdb trimmed the raw reads at Q25, called clones with MiXCR and kept productive beta chains. Identical CDR3 protein sequences are pooled into one entry, listed with their most common genes and DNA. The authors' filters were not applied to this entry. The sample has 400,000 to 450,000 distinct CDR3 sequences on record, 60% to 80% of them singletons. In total, the top ten clones hold more than 3.5% of the sample.

Trimming removed 0 bases from V and 1 base from J, leaving 10 bases between the germline ends. The CDR3 measures 16 amino acids from cysteine to phenylalanine. Here the CDR3 DNA is all that survives: 48 bases in frame from base 1. Sequences LNHNV (CDR1) and YYDKDF (CDR2) are obtained from the germline V gene (reference sequence). The origin of this receptor is a human donor in good health, serving as a control. Sequencing used sorted CD4+, CD8+, or CD8+CD57+ T cells (not recorded which) from PBMCs. The sequence is built from TRBV15 and TRBJ1-3, with the D gene call left open. The base sequence is TGTGCCACCAGCAGAGATCCAACAAATTCTGGAAACACCATATATTTT. This gives the protein CATSRDPTNSGNTIYF.